The T cell receptor (beta chain) under discussion was sequenced for a study of neurological immune-mediated disorders. Deletions cut 5 bases from V and 9 bases from J, with 17 bases between. The length of the CDR3 is 12 residues. The germline V gene encodes CDR1 SQVTM and CDR2 ANQGSEA. This clonotype is a singleton in its sample. This sample's time point: longitudinal time-point 2. The cDNA was synthesized by 5'RACE incorporating 10-nucleotide random UMIs. TCRdb re-called the 5' RACE reads through MiXCR, storing one row per CDR3 protein. The sample lists 100,000 or so distinct CDR3 sequences; less than 15% were seen once.

This receptor was taken from a female donor with HTLV-1-associated myelopathy (HAM/TSP). The sequencing input was PBMCs. The V call is TRBV29-1, the J call TRBJ2-7, with a tentative D call TRBD2 (5 bases). The CDR3 DNA sequence: TGCAGCGTTTTAGGAGGTCCGGGTGCGCAGTACTTC. Protein: CSVLGGPGAQYF.